Shown below are 30 T cell receptor beta chains from a single sample sequenced in a study of cytomegalovirus exposure and HLA in healthy donors. The PCR contained 60 Vbeta and 13 Jbeta primers. Assay: immunoSEQ multiplex PCR; the TCRdb copy retains only in-frame clones and omits some. The profile shows 150,000 to 200,000 clones, roughly 85% of them singletons. The sequenced sample was PBMCs. The receptor set was obtained from a woman in her 50s in good health and CMV-seronegative.

The chain joins TRBV12-5 to TRBJ2-1; unclear D gene. CDR1 and CDR2 from the germline V gene are LGHNT and FRNRAP. Between the trimmed V and J ends, which lost 3 bases and 9 bases, there was a span of 9 bases. CDR3 length: 12 amino acids. The CDR3 is CASGFEIGEQFF. The CDR3 nucleotides are TGTGCTAGTGGTTTCGAGATTGGTGAGCAGTTCTTC.

This chain connects TRBV11-2 to TRBJ1-4; no clear D gene. Trimming cost V 4 bases and J 6 bases, with 9 bases left between them. The CDR3 has 13 residues. CDR1 is SGHAT and CDR2 is FQNNGV in the germline V gene. CDR3 DNA: TGTGCCAGCAGCTGGCAGGTGGATGAAAAACTGTTTTTT. Residues: CASSWQVDEKLFF.

This clone has more than one count but fewer than ten. This sequence joins TRBV5-1 and TRBJ2-3, with 13 bases that match TRBD2. This CDR3 comprises 18 residues. The junction had 9 bases not matched to a gene; V was cut back by 4 bases and J by 1 base. Germline V gives CDR1 SGHRS, CDR2 YFSETQ. The CDR3: CASSLGLAGIRGTDTQYF. CDR3 sequence (DNA): TGCGCCAGCAGCCTGGGACTAGCGGGGATAAGGGGCACAGATACGCAGTATTTT.

J is TRBJ2-2 and V is TRBV7-6; 10 positions agree with TRBD2. Germline V gene data show CDR1 as SGHVS and CDR2 as FNYEAQ. The CDR3 has 18 amino acids. Germline trimming cut 5 bases from V and 8 bases from J; bases unmatched to any gene: 17. DNA of the CDR3: TGTGCCAGCAGCCCCAAGACTAAGCGGGAGGGCGAGAGGGGGGAGCTGTTTTTT. This encodes CASSPKTKREGERGELFF.

This clone was observed a handful of times. This sequence joins TRBV6-6 and TRBJ2-5, with a possible D match to TRBD2 (5 bases). The CDR3 runs to 13 residues. Germline lookup yields CDR1 MNHNY and CDR2 SVGAGI (reference sequence). The V end was cut by 0 bases, the J end by 5 bases, with 7 bases between. The CDR3 coding sequence is TGTGCCAGCAGTTACTCGCGGGTGGAGACCCAGTACTTC. Encoded protein: CASSYSRVETQYF.

This clone was counted a few times. The chain is built from TRBV11-2 and TRBJ2-2; TRBD2 agrees at 10 bases. The CDR3 runs 15 residues. Germline V gene data show CDR1 as SGHAT and CDR2 as FQNNGV. V shed 5 bases and J 1 base; nucleotides not matched to a gene: 1. The CDR3 sequence: CASSVAGGNTGELFF. CDR3 DNA sequence: TGTGCCAGCAGCGTAGCGGGAGGGAACACCGGGGAGCTGTTTTTT.

V and J are TRBV11-2 and TRBJ1-4; 10 positions agree with TRBD1. Germline lookup yields CDR1 SGHAT and CDR2 FQNNGV. The CDR3 spans 15 residues. With V trimmed by 5 bases and J by 7 bases, 7 bases remained unmatched. The CDR3 here is CASSPDRGRSEKLFF. The CDR3 DNA reads as TGTGCCAGCAGCCCCGACAGGGGGCGGAGTGAAAAACTGTTTTTT.

The V gene is TRBV2, the J gene TRBJ2-3; 10 bases align to TRBD2. CDR1 is SNHLY and CDR2 is FYNNEI in the germline V gene. Losses at the gene ends were 6 bases for V and 0 bases for J; bases not matched to a gene: 9. The CDR3 length is 17 residues. The CDR3 reads CASRQAGGILSTDTQYF. Written as DNA, the CDR3 is TGTGCCAGCAGGCAAGCGGGGGGGATACTTAGCACAGATACGCAGTATTTT.

V gene TRBV5-1 combines with J gene TRBJ1-2; 8 nucleotides line up with TRBD1. The germline V gene encodes CDR1 SGHRS and CDR2 YFSETQ. The CDR3 length is 21 residues. V lost 0 bases and J lost 2; bases outside the gene matches: 21. CDR3 in amino acids: CASSLEVPHRYRGALNYGYTF. CDR3 coding DNA: TGCGCCAGCAGCTTGGAAGTTCCTCATAGGTACAGGGGGGCACTGAACTATGGCTACACCTTC.

V is TRBV6-5 and J is TRBJ1-1; D perhaps matches TRBD1 (5 bases). From germline, CDR1 is MNHEY and CDR2 SVGAGI. Between the trimmed V and J ends, which lost 6 bases and 10 bases, there was a span of 18 bases. The CDR3 is 13 residues long. CDR3 in DNA: TGTGCCAGCAGGCGACAGCCGGCAAGTCCAGCTTTCTTT. Protein sequence: CASRRQPASPAFF.

This clone has more than one count but fewer than ten. This sequence joins TRBV19 and TRBJ2-1; 12 nucleotides align to TRBD2. This CDR3 is built from 15 residues. Trimming took 3 bases from V and 6 from J; bases not matched to a gene: 3. Germline V gene data show CDR1 as LNHDA and CDR2 as SQIVND (reference sequence). Here the CDR3 DNA reads TGTGCCAGTAGTATCCTGACTAGCGGGAGCAATGAGCAGTTCTTC. It specifies CASSILTSGSNEQFF.

The chain couples TRBV28 to TRBJ2-7, with a weak D call TRBD2 (6 bases). The CDR3 covers 15 residues. V was shortened by 4 bases and J by 6 bases, with 19 bases between the two germline ends. CDR1 is MDHEN, CDR2 SYDVKM, per germline. CDR3 amino acids: CASSSSGTAVLEQYF. The CDR3 DNA reads TGTGCCAGCAGTTCATCCGGGACTGCGGTTCTCGAGCAGTACTTC.

The V call is TRBV11-1, the J call TRBJ1-1, with a possible D match to TRBD1 (5 bases). Trimming took off 4 bases at V and 0 bases at J, with 6 bases between the two ends. There are 13 residues in the CDR3. CDR1 SGHAT and CDR2 FQDESV come from the germline V gene (reference sequence). CDR3 DNA sequence: TGTGCCAGCAGCTGGGGGGTGAACACTGAAGCTTTCTTT. It encodes CASSWGVNTEAFF.

This clone has a handful of counts. CDR3 DNA: TGTGCCAGCAGTCCTGGAGAGATCCTTTATAGCAATCAGCCCCAGCATTTT. It is translated as CASSPGEILYSNQPQHF. The V and J genes are TRBV27 and TRBJ1-5; no reliable D call. The ends were cut back, 5 bases at V and 0 bases at J, with 17 bases in the middle. The CDR3 is 17 residues long. CDR1 MNHEY and CDR2 SMNVEV come from the germline V gene (reference sequence).

This clone was seen only a few times. The chain combines TRBV20-1 with TRBJ1-1; TRBD1 might be the D (6 bases). Trimming removed 7 bases from V and 11 bases from J, with 14 bases in between. Germline CDR1 and CDR2: DFQATT and SNEGSKA (reference sequence). This CDR3 spans 10 amino acids. DNA of the CDR3: TGCAGTGTATTTGGCAGGGGCGCTTTCTTT. The encoded protein is CSVFGRGAFF.

As for this clone: The sample has other DNA sequences that encode this CDR3 too. J is TRBJ2-7 and V is TRBV28; 7 nucleotides match TRBD1. After removal of 2 bases from V and 0 bases from J, the junction contained 1 base not matched to a gene. The CDR3 spans 14 residues. Germline V gene sequence: CDR1 MDHEN, CDR2 SYDVKM. The CDR3, as DNA: TGTGCCAGCAGTTTAGCAGGGGGCTCCTACGAGCAGTACTTC. It specifies CASSLAGGSYEQYF.

The chain links TRBV27 to TRBJ2-4; perhaps TRBD2 as D (5 bases). The V gene lost 5 bases and the J gene lost 0 bases, with 11 bases spanning the gap. Germline values: CDR1 MNHEY, CDR2 SMNVEV (reference sequence). The CDR3 is 15 residues long. The CDR3 sequence is CASSLRGLAKNIQYF. The CDR3 DNA sequence: TGTGCCAGCAGTCTCCGAGGGCTAGCCAAAAACATTCAGTACTTC.

This chain links TRBV5-1 with TRBJ2-7; TRBD1 agrees at 11 bases. CDR1 and CDR2 from the germline V gene are SGHRS and YFSETQ. The V segment lost 4 bases and the J segment 3 bases; nucleotides outside the gene matches: 9. This CDR3 is built from 16 residues. As DNA, the CDR3 is TGCGCCAGCAGCCACTTCGGGACAGGGGGAAACTACGAGCAGTACTTC. It is translated as CASSHFGTGGNYEQYF. Together with reference TRBV5-1 and TRBJ2-7, the CDR3 gives the full variable domain: KAGVTQTPRYLIKTRGQQVTLSCSPISGHRSVSWYQQTPGQGLQFLFEYFSETQRNKGNFPGRFSGRQFSNSRSEMNVSTLELGDSALYLCASSHFGTGGNYEQYFGPGTRLTVT.

The gene calls are TRBV7-2 and TRBJ2-7; 7 bases align to TRBD2. Germline V CDR1 and CDR2: SGHTA, FQGNSA. Losses at the gene ends were 2 bases for V and 2 bases for J; bases not matched to a gene: 6. CDR3 length: 15 residues. CDR3 residues: CASSLSRGCAYEQYF. The CDR3 bases are TGTGCCAGCAGCTTATCGCGGGGGTGCGCCTACGAGCAGTACTTC.

The chain is built from TRBV5-8 and TRBJ1-2, with a weak D call TRBD1 (6 bases). Trimming stripped 8 bases from V and 4 bases from J, with 15 bases between. Germline loops: CDR1 SGHTS, CDR2 YDEGEE. The CDR3 is 13 amino acids. The CDR3 spells CASRPRGAYGYTF. In nucleotides, the CDR3 is TGTGCCAGTAGACCCCGGGGGGCCTATGGCTACACCTTC.

V usage is TRBV4-1 and J usage is TRBJ2-5, with 8 bases that match TRBD1. J lost 5 bases, V lost 3 bases, and 5 bases had no gene match. Germline V gene data show CDR1 as MGHRA and CDR2 as YSYEKL. The CDR3 runs to 14 residues. CDR3 protein: CASSQMTGVETQYF. The CDR3 DNA sequence: TGCGCCAGCAGCCAGATGACAGGGGTCGAGACCCAGTACTTC.

As regards this clone: Other DNA sequences within the sample encode an identical CDR3. This chain connects TRBV29-1 to TRBJ2-1; D perhaps matches TRBD2 (5 bases). This CDR3 comprises 12 residues. The ends were cut back, 3 bases at V and 4 bases at J, with 7 bases in the middle. CDR1 is SQVTM, CDR2 ANQGSEA, per germline. The DNA of the CDR3 is TGCAGCGTTGATCGAGGGTACAATGAGCAGTTCTTC. Amino acid sequence: CSVDRGYNEQFF.

The V and J genes are TRBV29-1 and TRBJ2-3; D not resolved. Germline-derived CDR1 and CDR2 are SQVTM and ANQGSEA. The CDR3 sequence is 12 residues long. V shed 8 bases and J shed 2 bases, with 11 bases lying between them. CDR3: CSLRGVTDTQYF. DNA for the CDR3: TGCAGCCTCAGAGGTGTCACAGATACGCAGTATTTT.

The V and J genes are TRBV28 and TRBJ1-2, with a weak D call TRBD1 (6 bases). Trimming took off 5 bases at V and 5 bases at J, with 9 bases between the two ends. CDR1 is MDHEN, CDR2 SYDVKM, per germline. The CDR3 runs to 12 residues. CDR3 in amino acids: CASSETGYGYTF. CDR3 in DNA: TGTGCCAGCAGTGAAACAGGGTATGGCTACACCTTC.

The rearrangement links TRBV29-1 to TRBJ2-1; the D gene is possibly TRBD2 (6 bases). Germline CDR1 SQVTM, CDR2 ANQGSEA. Deletions cut 3 bases from V and 6 bases from J, with 12 bases between. This CDR3 contains 13 residues. The CDR3 sequence: CSVETGASNEQFF. The DNA of the CDR3 is TGCAGCGTTGAGACGGGAGCCAGCAATGAGCAGTTCTTC.

The J gene is TRBJ2-1, the V gene TRBV11-2; the D gene is possibly TRBD2 (5 bases). The CDR3 spans 12 residues. CDR1 and CDR2 (germline): SGHAT, FQNNGV. Trimming shortened V by 5 bases and J by 15 bases, and 17 bases separated the two germline ends. This CDR3 reads CASSPRRLVMFF. The CDR3, as DNA: TGTGCCAGCAGCCCCCGGAGGCTAGTAATGTTCTTC.

This chain links TRBV6-1 with TRBJ1-2; 7 nucleotides match TRBD1. CDR1 and CDR2 from the germline V gene are MNHNS and SASEGT. This CDR3 has 14 amino acids. Trimming cost V 4 bases and J 6 bases; bases outside gene matches: 8. DNA for the CDR3: TGTGCCAGCAGTGGGATCGACAGGGCGGATGGCTACACCTTC. Translating it yields CASSGIDRADGYTF.

The chain joins TRBV7-2 to TRBJ2-5, with D possibly being TRBD2 (6 bases). V was shortened by 1 base and J by 4 bases, with 10 bases between the two germline ends. The germline CDR1 and CDR2 sequences are SGHTA and FQGNSA. The CDR3 runs to 14 residues. The CDR3 sequence is CASSLGGTLETQYF. For the CDR3, the DNA is TGTGCCAGCAGCTTAGGCGGGACTCTAGAGACCCAGTACTTC.

The rearrangement links TRBV4-1 to TRBJ1-5, with 8 bases aligning to TRBD1. J was trimmed by 7 bases and V by 1 base; bases with no gene match: 9. Germline loops: CDR1 MGHRA, CDR2 YSYEKL. The CDR3 covers 16 residues. CDR3 amino acids: CASSQGQGTRGQPQHF. CDR3 DNA sequence: TGCGCCAGCAGCCAAGGACAGGGGACTCGGGGCCAGCCCCAGCATTTT.

The chain uses TRBV19 and TRBJ1-1; possibly TRBD1 for D (5 bases). The CDR3 has 15 amino acids. The V gene's germline CDR1 is LNHDA and CDR2 SQIVND (reference sequence). V was trimmed by 4 bases and J by 5 bases, leaving 17 bases between them. The CDR3 nucleotides are TGTGCCAGTAGTACAGGGCGTATAGAGTGGACTGAAGCTTTCTTT. As protein: CASSTGRIEWTEAFF.